A single sample is the source of the 16 T cell receptor beta chains below, sequenced in a study of beta chain features in type 1 diabetes listed by TCRdb under 2018. Results and caveats for the whole study, not just this receptor: A moderate but significant shortening of TCRB CDR3 length was observed in type 1 diabetes patients in all four CD4+ subsets.

The library came from the immunoSEQ multiplex PCR assay. All of the isolated RNA was reverse transcribed with the High Capacity cDNA Reverse Transcription Kit, so expressed TCRB transcripts were sequenced. TCRdb mirrors the immuneACCESS table, restricted to in-frame sequences. Some clones are absent from its copies; in checked studies, under half trace to an unresolved V gene, and the reason for the others is unknown. Present in this sample are hundreds of thousands of clones, under 15% of which were seen just once. 0.022% of the sample comes from the top ten. No antigen has been assigned to these receptors. Sequencing was performed on naive CD4+ T cells from blood. The cell subset or site label on this specimen signifies: true naive CD4+ T cells. The origin of the receptors is a young man with type 1 diabetes.

This clone occurred a few times. Distinct nucleotide sequences in the sample also encode this CDR3. V usage is TRBV2 and J usage is TRBJ2-3, with D hard to call. This CDR3 has 12 amino acids. Germline V gene sequence: CDR1 SNHLY, CDR2 FYNNEI. V gave up 4 bases and J gave up 4 bases, with 6 bases separating them. In DNA, the CDR3 is TGTGCCAGCAGTGCTGGGCCAGATACGCAGTATTTT. Protein sequence: CASSAGPDTQYF.

Only a few counts were recorded for this clone. This sequence joins TRBV29-1 and TRBJ2-4; no firm D call. The CDR3 totals 11 residues. Germline V gives CDR1 SQVTM, CDR2 ANQGSEA. V was shortened by 1 base and J by 6 bases, with 4 bases between the two germline ends. Written as DNA, the CDR3 is TGCAGCGTTGAAGCCCCAAACATTCAGTACTTC. It is translated as CSVEAPNIQYF.

The V and J genes are TRBV29-1 and TRBJ2-3, with no clear D. Trimming took 3 bases from V and 3 from J, leaving 10 bases between them. The CDR3 length is 13 residues. Germline lookup yields CDR1 SQVTM and CDR2 ANQGSEA. DNA of the CDR3: TGCAGCGTTGAGGCGCCTACAACAGATACGCAGTATTTT. Protein product: CSVEAPTTDTQYF.

V is TRBV28 and J is TRBJ1-2; D unresolved. Germline values: CDR1 MDHEN, CDR2 SYDVKM. This CDR3 contains 12 residues. V was cut by 6 bases and J by 0 bases, with 5 bases left in between. The CDR3 nucleotides read TGTGCCAGCAGCAACTCTAACTATGGCTACACCTTC. As protein: CASSNSNYGYTF.

The chain employs TRBV5-4 and TRBJ1-6, with TRBD1 as a possible D gene (6 bases). The V end lost 4 bases, the J end lost 9 bases, and 14 bases lay between the germline ends. The CDR3 has 14 amino acids. Germline V gives CDR1 SGHNT, CDR2 YYREEE (reference sequence). The CDR3 is CASSGQYEISPLHF. The CDR3 nucleotides read TGTGCCAGCAGCGGACAGTACGAGATTTCACCCCTCCACTTT.

This clone was seen a few times. The rearrangement joins TRBV10-3 to TRBJ1-5; 7 nucleotides align to TRBD1. V shed 6 bases, J shed 7 bases, and the junction held 6 bases outside the gene matches. In germline, CDR1 is ENHRY, CDR2 SYGVKD. The CDR3 consists of 13 residues. The CDR3: CAIRTGLGQPQHF. The CDR3 nucleotides are TGTGCCATCAGGACAGGGCTTGGGCAGCCCCAGCATTTT.

The chain combines TRBV28 with TRBJ1-4; possibly TRBD1 for D (5 bases). Looked up from germline, CDR1 is MDHEN and CDR2 is SYDVKM. V gave up 3 bases and J gave up 8 bases, with 10 bases separating them. This CDR3 comprises 13 residues. CDR3 residues: CASSLGQVEKLFF. The CDR3 nucleotides are TGTGCCAGCAGTTTGGGGCAGGTAGAAAAACTGTTTTTT.

This clone was seen a few times. The CDR3 region is CASSDEEGPYEQYF. The CDR3 DNA is TGTGCCAGCAGTGACGAAGAGGGCCCCTACGAGCAGTACTTC. This chain joins TRBV6-1 and TRBJ2-7; maybe TRBD2 (5 bases). The V and J ends lost 3 bases and 2 bases respectively, with 11 bases between them. Germline V gene lookup returns CDR1 MNHNS and CDR2 SASEGT. The CDR3 has 14 amino acids.

This chain connects TRBV6-5 to TRBJ2-3; 10 bases agree with TRBD2. The CDR3 consists of 15 residues. The germline V gene has CDR1 MNHEY and CDR2 SVGAGI. V gave up 8 bases and J gave up 2 bases; unmatched junction bases: 7. The chain's CDR3 is CASAQGTSDTDTQYF. CDR3 coding DNA: TGTGCCAGCGCTCAGGGGACTAGCGACACAGATACGCAGTATTTT.

V gene TRBV7-9 combines with J gene TRBJ2-2, with D perhaps TRBD2 (6 bases). The CDR3 runs 16 residues. In germline, CDR1 is SEHNR, CDR2 FQNEAQ (reference sequence). V was clipped by 6 bases and J by 4 bases, with 18 bases between them. The DNA for the CDR3 is TGTGCCAGCAGTCGGAGGGGTGGAATGTCCACCGGGGAGCTGTTTTTT. Amino acid sequence: CASSRRGGMSTGELFF.

The V and J genes are TRBV4-1 and TRBJ1-2, with D perhaps matching TRBD1 (5 bases). The CDR3 runs to 14 residues. CDR1 MGHRA and CDR2 YSYEKL come from the germline V gene. The V gene lost 0 bases and the J gene lost 12 bases, with 17 bases spanning the gap. The CDR3 protein is CASSQERQGNSHTF. CDR3 coding DNA: TGCGCCAGCAGCCAAGAAAGGCAGGGTAATAGTCACACCTTC.

This clone was recorded a few times. The rearrangement uses TRBV30 and TRBJ2-3; 8 nucleotides align to TRBD2. The CDR3 totals 15 residues. Germline-derived CDR1 and CDR2 are GTSNPN and SVGIG (reference sequence). J lost 1 base, V lost 1 base, and 4 bases had no gene match. The CDR3 DNA sequence: TGTGCCTGGAGTGACCATAGCGGGGGCACAGATACGCAGTATTTT. This encodes CAWSDHSGGTDTQYF. Full variable domain (missing parts from reference TRBV30 and TRBJ2-3): SQTIHQWPATLVQPVGSPLSLECTVEGTSNPNLYWYRQAAGRGLQLLFYSVGIGQISSEVPQNLSASRPQDRQFILSSKKLLLSDSGFYLCAWSDHSGGTDTQYFGPGTRLTVL.

The rearrangement uses TRBV2 and TRBJ2-3, with D possibly being TRBD1 or TRBD2 (6 bases each). Germline CDR1 reads SNHLY; CDR2 reads FYNNEI. Between the trimmed V and J ends, which lost 4 bases and 2 bases, there was a span of 10 bases. The CDR3 runs to 14 residues. The CDR3 sequence: CASSGGADTDTQYF. CDR3 DNA: TGTGCCAGCAGTGGGGGGGCCGACACAGATACGCAGTATTTT.

The rearrangement uses TRBV4-1 and TRBJ2-1, with D tentatively TRBD2 (6 bases). V was pared by 0 bases and J by 5 bases, with 11 bases between. CDR1 and CDR2 from the germline V gene are MGHRA and YSYEKL. The CDR3 spans 15 residues. The CDR3 nucleotides are TGCGCCAGCAGCCAAGATCGGGGGACCCACAATGAGCAGTTCTTC. Translation gives CASSQDRGTHNEQFF.

This clone came up a few times. The chain combines TRBV7-9 with TRBJ1-5, with D hard to call. Germline V gene data show CDR1 as SEHNR and CDR2 as FQNEAQ (reference sequence). Trimming removed 4 bases from V and 5 bases from J, with 6 bases in between. The length of the CDR3 is 12 residues. CDR3 region: CASSSADQPQHF. Here the CDR3 DNA reads TGTGCCAGCAGCTCGGCAGATCAGCCCCAGCATTTT.

This clone has more than one count but fewer than ten. This chain links TRBV4-1 with TRBJ1-1; 7 bases align to TRBD1. V shed 0 bases and J 1 base; nucleotides not matched to a gene: 11. The CDR3 consists of 18 residues. Germline V gene data show CDR1 as MGHRA and CDR2 as YSYEKL. The CDR3 bases are TGCGCCAGCAGCCAAGATAGGAGAGCGGGACAGAGGAACACTGAAGCTTTCTTT. This encodes CASSQDRRAGQRNTEAFF.